These 11 T cell receptor beta chains were sequenced from one sample in a study of blood T cell repertoires in COVID-19. Sequencing used immunoSEQ multiplex PCR; TCRdb keeps in-frame clones, though not all of them. The sample has a few hundred thousand clones; about 89% are singletons. The sequenced sample was peripheral blood. The source of these receptors is a young man with acute or convalescent COVID-19.

V gene TRBV19 combines with J gene TRBJ2-3; 7 nucleotides agree with TRBD1. Germline V gene lookup returns CDR1 LNHDA and CDR2 SQIVND (reference sequence). The junction had 10 bases not matched to a gene; V was cut back by 6 bases and J by 4 bases. The CDR3 totals 15 residues. The CDR3 DNA reads TGTGCCAGTAGCCGACAGGGCATTATGGCAGATACGCAGTATTTT. The encoded protein is CASSRQGIMADTQYF.

This chain connects TRBV5-1 to TRBJ1-4; TRBD1 aligns across 7 bases. CDR1 is SGHRS, CDR2 YFSETQ, per germline. After removal of 3 bases from V and 8 bases from J, the junction contained 16 bases not matched to a gene. This CDR3 has 17 amino acids. The CDR3 region is CASSSAGTHTRGEKLFF. The CDR3 nucleotides are TGCGCCAGCAGCTCAGCCGGGACACACACCAGGGGGGAAAAACTGTTTTTT.

The V call is TRBV5-6, the J call TRBJ2-2, with TRBD1 matching 9 bases. V shed 3 bases and J 2 bases; nucleotides not matched to a gene: 5. This CDR3 comprises 16 residues. Germline lookup yields CDR1 SGHDT and CDR2 YYEEEE. The CDR3 region has the DNA TGTGCCAGCAGCTGGGGGACAGGGTCCAACACCGGGGAGCTGTTTTTT. Protein product: CASSWGTGSNTGELFF.

The chain recombines TRBV3-1 (or the pseudogene TRBV3-2) with TRBJ1-3, with D possibly being TRBD1 (5 bases). CDR1 is LGHDT and CDR2 is YNNKEL in the germline V gene (reference sequence). The CDR3 is 14 amino acids. V lost 4 bases and J 2 bases, leaving 9 bases between the germline ends. CDR3 DNA: TGTGCCAGCAGCCCCCTAGGGGCTGGAAACACCATATATTTT. It translates to CASSPLGAGNTIYF.

The chain employs TRBV25-1 and TRBJ1-2; D gene uncertain. CDR1 and CDR2 (germline): MGHDK, SYGVNS. The CDR3 extends over 14 amino acids. The V gene lost 2 bases and the J gene lost 6 bases, with 13 bases spanning the gap. The CDR3 DNA reads TGTGCCAGCAGTGAAGAGGAAGGGAGACATGGCTACACCTTC. Translation gives CASSEEEGRHGYTF.

The chain uses TRBV5-1 and TRBJ2-6, with no clear D. Germline CDR1 and CDR2: SGHRS and YFSETQ. The CDR3 runs to 18 residues. With 3 bases removed from V and 0 bases from J, the gap between germline ends came to 16 bases. The CDR3 reads CASSSLVGVLSGANVLTF. CDR3 DNA: TGCGCCAGCAGCTCCCTAGTCGGAGTCCTCTCTGGGGCCAACGTCCTGACTTTC.

The chain recombines TRBV18 with TRBJ1-2; no reliable D call. This CDR3 is 13 amino acids long. From germline, CDR1 is KGHSH and CDR2 LQKENI. The V and J ends lost 3 bases and 3 bases respectively, with 8 bases between them. This CDR3 is CASSPSGYYGYTF. Here the CDR3 DNA reads TGTGCCAGCTCACCCTCGGGGTACTATGGCTACACCTTC.

This clone has a single count. The rearrangement joins TRBV7-2 to TRBJ2-4; 7 nucleotides match TRBD1. Trimming at V came to 1 base and at J to 0 bases, leaving 3 bases not matched to a gene. CDR1 is SGHTA, CDR2 FQGNSA, per germline. This CDR3 comprises 16 residues. The CDR3 coding sequence is TGTGCCAGCAGCTTAGAGACAGGGAGAGCCAAAAACATTCAGTACTTC. Its translation is CASSLETGRAKNIQYF.

This chain uses TRBV19 with TRBJ2-2, with D perhaps matching TRBD1 (6 bases). The CDR3 covers 14 residues. Trimming took off 6 bases at V and 0 bases at J, with 8 bases between the two ends. The germline gives CDR1 LNHDA, CDR2 SQIVND (reference sequence). CDR3 residues: CASRGTTNTGELFF. The CDR3 nucleotides read TGTGCCAGTAGGGGGACAACGAACACCGGGGAGCTGTTTTTT. The whole variable domain, filled in from reference TRBV19 and TRBJ2-2, reads DGGITQSPKYLFRKEGQNVTLSCEQNLNHDAMYWYRQDPGQGLRLIYYSQIVNDFQKGDIAEGYSVSREKKESFPLTVTSAQKNPTAFYLCASRGTTNTGELFFGEGSRLTVL.

The chain is built from TRBV4-1 and TRBJ1-4, with TRBD1 identical over 8 bases. The germline CDR1 and CDR2 sequences are MGHRA and YSYEKL. The junction had 5 bases not matched to a gene; V was cut back by 3 bases and J by 8 bases. The CDR3 runs to 14 residues. Here the CDR3 DNA reads TGCGCCAGCAGCCAGGGGACAGGAGGGGAAAAACTGTTTTTT. This sequence encodes CASSQGTGGEKLFF.

This chain links TRBV10-2 with TRBJ2-3; TRBD1 matches at 9 bases. Trimming at V came to 6 bases and at J to 2 bases, leaving 9 bases not matched to a gene. The length of the CDR3 is 16 residues. Germline values: CDR1 WSHSY, CDR2 SAAADI. DNA for the CDR3: TGCGCCAGCAGCCGGGACAGGGTTGGTTTCACAGATACGCAGTATTTT. It encodes CASSRDRVGFTDTQYF.